This T cell receptor beta chain was recovered during a study of shared clonotypes between healthy human individuals. Study as a whole: Donor ages ranged 18 to 49 years: a couple of women, a few men.

The donor cohort consisted entirely of Caucasian adults residing in Nashville, Tennessee. Findings and caveats of the study: Having only a few donors restricted how much genetic and exposure-history diversity was captured.

To note about this clone: Antigen unknown.

The authors split each subset's genomic DNA evenly across several immunoSEQ plates. Using immunoSEQ multiplex PCR, the repertoire was profiled, and TCRdb retains in-frame clones only, with some absent. This table holds about half a million clones, roughly three quarters found once. This CDR3 comprises 13 residues. From germline, CDR1 is LNHDA and CDR2 SQIVND (reference sequence). V dropped 4 bases and J dropped 3 bases, with 9 bases sitting between them. Sequenced sample: PBMCs. This chain joins TRBV19 and TRBJ1-1; TRBD1 is a possible D gene (5 bases). The sequence derives from a woman aged 40 to 50 in good health. Some clones in this sample may be carry-over from other donors' samples. In DNA, the CDR3 is TGTGCCAGTAGTACAGGGCCCGACACTGAAGCTTTCTTT. Translating it yields CASSTGPDTEAFF.